The 25 T cell receptor beta chains given below trace back to one sample, sequenced in a study of human T cells and chemical hapten exposure. Time point indicated: patch test 2, 6 weeks after DPC sensitization. Stated treatment: therapeutic diphenylcyclopropenone sensitization with weekly scalp DPC. Using its own MiXCR run on the RACE reads, TCRdb lists one record per CDR3 protein. The repertoire holds around 99,000 distinct CDR3 sequences, about a tenth seen once, with around 3% in the top ten. The input for sequencing was whole blood, taken in connection with sensitization to the hapten diphenylcyclopropenone (DPC). The origin of the receptors is a woman in her thirties or forties with alopecia areata. Some clones in this sample may be carry-over from other donors' samples.

The gene calls are TRBV20-1 and TRBJ2-5; 10 bases line up with TRBD2. Germline trimming cut 4 bases from V and 5 bases from J; bases unmatched to any gene: 1. The CDR3 runs 12 residues. Germline loops: CDR1 DFQATT, CDR2 SNEGSKA (reference sequence). The CDR3 region has the DNA TGCAGTGCTAAGACTAGCGGGGAGACCCAGTACTTC. Its protein product is CSAKTSGETQYF.

The V and J genes are TRBV12-3 or TRBV12-4 and TRBJ1-5, with 8 bases aligning to TRBD1. With 6 bases clipped from V and 4 bases from J, the junction kept 8 bases outside the gene matches. This CDR3 has 15 amino acids. The CDR3 nucleotides read TGTGCCAGCAGCCAGGGGGCAAGGAGTAATCAGCCCCAGCATTTT. Translation gives CASSQGARSNQPQHF.

This clonotype was found a few times. The rearrangement links TRBV19 to TRBJ2-3, with no clear D. V lost 0 bases, J lost 7 bases, and 8 bases lay in between. Germline V gene sequence: CDR1 LNHDA, CDR2 SQIVND (reference sequence). The CDR3 is 13 residues long. The CDR3 DNA reads as TGTGCCAGTAGTATAGAGGCGACCTATACGCAGTATTTT. This gives the protein CASSIEATYTQYF.

V usage is TRBV2 and J usage is TRBJ1-6; 7 positions match TRBD1. The CDR3 consists of 15 residues. The V segment lost 4 bases and the J segment 4 bases; nucleotides outside the gene matches: 4. Looked up from germline, CDR1 is SNHLY and CDR2 is FYNNEI. CDR3 coding DNA: TGTGCCAGCAGTGGGGTGACAGGGTATAATTCACCCCTCCACTTT. Protein: CASSGVTGYNSPLHF.

This clonotype has more than one count but fewer than ten. The rearrangement uses TRBV25-1 and TRBJ1-5; no firm D call. The V end lost 6 bases, the J end lost 3 bases, and 9 bases lay between the germline ends. Germline V lookup: CDR1 MGHDK, CDR2 SYGVNS. The length of the CDR3 is 13 residues. The CDR3 nucleotides read TGTGCCAGCAGCGGGCAGGCCAATCAGCCCCAGCATTTT. As protein: CASSGQANQPQHF.

This clonotype was seen a few times. This chain connects TRBV6-4 to TRBJ2-1; TRBD2 matches 10 bases. V lost 4 bases to trimming and J lost 8 bases; unmatched junction nucleotides: 8. Germline lookup yields CDR1 MRHNA and CDR2 SNTAGT. This CDR3 spans 15 amino acids. The CDR3 region is CASSGSGGALDEQFF. The CDR3 region has the DNA TGTGCCAGCAGTGGGAGCGGGGGGGCCTTAGATGAGCAGTTCTTC.

This clonotype was found many times. The chain carries TRBV25-1 and TRBJ1-1; 7 bases line up with TRBD1. Unmatched junction bases numbered 7, after V lost 2 bases and J lost 10 bases. The CDR3 is 13 amino acids. The germline V gene encodes CDR1 MGHDK and CDR2 SYGVNS. CDR3 residues: CASSELADRAAFF. CDR3 sequence (DNA): TGTGCCAGCAGTGAACTAGCAGACAGGGCAGCTTTCTTT. Variable domain in full (rest from reference TRBV25-1 and TRBJ1-1): EADIYQTPRYLVIGTGKKITLECSQTMGHDKMYWYQQDPGMELHLIHYSYGVNSTEKGDLSSESTVSRIRTEHFPLTLESARPSHTSQYLCASSELADRAAFFGQGTRLTVV.

This chain connects TRBV6-5 to TRBJ2-2, with D possibly TRBD1 on 6 matching bases. CDR1 and CDR2 (germline): MNHEY, SVGAGI. The CDR3 length is 13 residues. V lost 9 bases, J lost 3 bases, and 11 bases lay in between. CDR3 sequence (DNA): TGTGCCAGTAGGGGGTTTGACACCGGGGAGCTGTTTTTT. It codes for CASRGFDTGELFF.

This clonotype was counted only a few times. The chain joins TRBV6-5 to TRBJ1-6; TRBD1 matches at 8 bases. Germline V lookup: CDR1 MNHEY, CDR2 SVGAGI. Germline trimming cut 4 bases from V and 6 bases from J; bases unmatched to any gene: 2. The CDR3 contains 14 residues. The CDR3: CASSSGGINSPLHF. DNA of the CDR3: TGTGCCAGCAGTTCAGGGGGCATTAATTCACCCCTCCACTTT.

This chain links TRBV4-1 with TRBJ1-2; a possible D gene is TRBD1 (6 bases). Germline V CDR1 and CDR2: MGHRA, YSYEKL. Trimming stripped 1 base from V and 5 bases from J, with 14 bases between. The CDR3 has 15 amino acids. In nucleotides, the CDR3 is TGCGCCAGCAGCCAAGCAAAGGGGGTTGATTATGGCTACACCTTC. Its protein is CASSQAKGVDYGYTF.

Turning to this clonotype: Just one base apart from a much larger clone, this may be a read error. In this CDR3 the conserved last residue, phenylalanine or tryptophan, is missing, so a read error is likely. The gene calls are TRBV12-3 or TRBV12-4 and TRBJ1-4; D call uncertain. The CDR3 is made up of 13 amino acids. V was shortened by 5 bases and J by 5 bases, with 9 bases between the two germline ends. The CDR3 bases are TGTGCCAGCAGTCCCCGGGGAAATGAAAAACTGTTTCTT. As protein: CASSPRGNEKLFL.

This clonotype was detected many times. V and J are TRBV5-4 and TRBJ2-2, with D possibly being TRBD1 or TRBD2 (6 bases each). The CDR3 covers 17 residues. CDR1 is SGHNT and CDR2 is YYREEE in the germline V gene (reference sequence). Deletions cut 3 bases from V and 0 bases from J, with 15 bases between. The CDR3 nucleotides are TGTGCCAGCAGCTGGGGGGCCGGGACGGCGAACACCGGGGAGCTGTTTTTT. Its translation is CASSWGAGTANTGELFF. Full variable domain (outside the CDR3, taken from reference TRBV5-4 and TRBJ2-2): ETGVTQSPTHLIKTRGQQVTLRCSSQSGHNTVSWYQQALGQGPQFIFQYYREEENGRGNFPPRFSGLQFPNYSSELNVNALELDDSALYLCASSWGAGTANTGELFFGEGSRLTVL.

This clonotype showed up many times. This sequence joins TRBV27 and TRBJ1-5, with a possible D match to TRBD1 (6 bases). The CDR3 contains 14 residues. V was trimmed by 2 bases and J by 3 bases, leaving 8 bases between them. Germline V CDR1 and CDR2: MNHEY, SMNVEV (reference sequence). CDR3 sequence (DNA): TGTGCCAGCAGTTTACCGGGACACAATCAGCCCCAGCATTTT. It specifies CASSLPGHNQPQHF.

Many counts were recorded for this clonotype. V and J are TRBV15 and TRBJ1-1; weak D call: TRBD1 (5 bases). The V gene lost 4 bases and the J gene lost 4 bases, with 13 bases spanning the gap. Germline CDR1 and CDR2: LNHNV and YYDKDF (reference sequence). The CDR3 is 14 amino acids. In nucleotides, the CDR3 is TGTGCCACCAGCAAGAACTCAGGGTTCACTGAAGCTTTCTTT. The encoded protein is CATSKNSGFTEAFF.

This clonotype was observed a handful of times. V usage is TRBV28 and J usage is TRBJ2-5, with 14 positions matching TRBD2. This CDR3 has 15 amino acids. Germline V gene lookup returns CDR1 MDHEN and CDR2 SYDVKM. With 5 bases clipped from V and 5 bases from J, the junction kept 4 bases outside the gene matches. The CDR3 DNA is TGTGCCAGCAGTAGACTAGCGGGGGGGTTGGAGACCCAGTACTTC. The encoded protein is CASSRLAGGLETQYF.

This clonotype was detected once. The chain recombines TRBV29-1 with TRBJ1-1; 9 bases line up with TRBD1. The CDR3 sequence is 13 residues long. Germline lookup yields CDR1 SQVTM and CDR2 ANQGSEA. V shed 6 bases, J shed 10 bases, and the junction held 12 bases outside the gene matches. The CDR3 region is CSVQSQGALIAFF. As DNA, the CDR3 is TGCAGCGTCCAGTCACAGGGGGCGCTTATAGCTTTCTTT. The full variable domain, with the rest looked up from reference TRBV29-1 and TRBJ1-1, is SAVISQKPSRDICQRGTSLTIQCQVDSQVTMMFWYRQQPGQSLTLIATANQGSEATYESGFVIDKFPISRPNLTFSTLTVSNMSPEDSSIYLCSVQSQGALIAFFGQGTRLTVV.

V gene TRBV20-1 combines with J gene TRBJ2-1, with D possibly matching TRBD2 (6 bases). V gave up 3 bases and J gave up 0 bases, with 12 bases separating them. This CDR3 spans 15 amino acids. Germline lookup yields CDR1 DFQATT and CDR2 SNEGSKA (reference sequence). DNA of the CDR3: TGCAGTGCTAGCTTGGGACTCAGCTCCTACAATGAGCAGTTCTTC. Its translation: CSASLGLSSYNEQFF.

Here the CDR3 reads CASSRDRGTYEQYF. The DNA for the CDR3 is TGCGCCAGCAGCCGGGACAGGGGTACCTACGAGCAGTACTTC. J is TRBJ2-7 and V is TRBV10-1; TRBD1 matches at 10 bases. The CDR3 is 14 amino acids. With 6 bases clipped from V and 2 bases from J, the junction kept 4 bases outside the gene matches. Germline-derived CDR1 and CDR2 are WNHNN and SYGVQD (reference sequence).

This clonotype was counted at least ten times. V gene TRBV6-6 combines with J gene TRBJ1-5; D not certain. CDR1 is MNHNY, CDR2 SVGAGI, per germline (reference sequence). The V gene lost 6 bases and the J gene lost 5 bases, with 17 bases spanning the gap. The CDR3 loop spans 15 amino acids. The CDR3 sequence: CASRNLGRPDQPQHF. The CDR3 nucleotides read TGTGCCAGCAGGAACTTAGGCAGGCCCGATCAGCCCCAGCATTTT.

This clonotype was recorded a few times. The V gene is TRBV6-6, the J gene TRBJ2-3; possible D gene TRBD2, 5 bases. Looked up from germline, CDR1 is MNHNY and CDR2 is SVGAGI (reference sequence). The CDR3 contains 14 residues. Trimming took off 6 bases at V and 2 bases at J, with 12 bases between the two ends. CDR3 loop: CASRPGLLTDTQYF. CDR3 bases: TGTGCCAGCAGGCCGGGATTGCTCACAGATACGCAGTATTTT.

J is TRBJ2-2 and V is TRBV7-9, with 8 positions matching TRBD2. Germline V gene data show CDR1 as SEHNR and CDR2 as FQNEAQ (reference sequence). This CDR3 comprises 16 residues. After removal of 6 bases from V and 0 bases from J, the junction contained 6 bases not matched to a gene. CDR3 sequence (DNA): TGTGCCAGCAGTTCAGGACTAGCAGCGAACACCGGGGAGCTGTTTTTT. It is translated as CASSSGLAANTGELFF.

The chain is built from TRBV24-1 and TRBJ1-6; TRBD1 is a possible D gene (6 bases). The CDR3 covers 15 residues. V was clipped by 6 bases and J by 10 bases, with 18 bases between them. Germline CDR1 KGHDR, CDR2 SFDVKD. CDR3 residues: CATSSGTSSTSPLHF. Here the CDR3 DNA reads TGTGCCACCAGTTCCGGGACATCTAGCACCTCACCCCTCCACTTT.

The chain carries TRBV12-3 or TRBV12-4 and TRBJ1-6; no clear D. CDR3 length: 13 amino acids. Trimming pared 1 base from V and 10 bases from J, leaving 8 bases between. This CDR3 reads CASSLGLGSPLHF. CDR3 in DNA: TGTGCCAGCAGTTTAGGACTTGGATCACCCCTCCACTTT.

This clonotype showed up just a few times. The chain recombines TRBV9 with TRBJ1-2; D remains unclear. Germline assignment: CDR1 SGDLS and CDR2 YYNGEE. The CDR3 spans 14 residues. Trimming stripped 0 bases from V and 0 bases from J, with 6 bases between. The chain's CDR3 is CASSVVASNYGYTF. CDR3 DNA: TGTGCCAGCAGCGTAGTCGCATCTAACTATGGCTACACCTTC.

The chain joins TRBV7-2 to TRBJ2-3, with 13 bases fitting TRBD2. This CDR3 spans 16 amino acids. V lost 6 bases, J lost 9 bases, and 12 bases stayed unmatched. CDR1 and CDR2 (germline): SGHTA, FQGNSA. The DNA of the CDR3 is TGTGCCAGCAGAGGCCGAACTAGCGGGGGGGCTTTGACGCAGTATTTT. Translating it yields CASRGRTSGGALTQYF.